These 22 T cell receptor beta chains originate from one sample sequenced in a study of control samples from healthy donors and cancer patients. TCRdb's copy holds only in-frame clones and misses some; the assay was immunoSEQ multiplex PCR. The sample lists 70,000 to 75,000 clones; 85% to 90% were seen once. Sequencing was performed on PBMCs. Receptor source: a man between 60 and 75 years old with lung cancer.

This chain links TRBV18 with TRBJ2-5; D is uncertain. This CDR3 spans 15 amino acids. Trimming left V 2 bases short and J 4 bases short, with 14 bases between. The V gene's germline CDR1 is KGHSH and CDR2 LQKENI. The chain's CDR3 is CASSPSPDIPETQYF. DNA for the CDR3: TGTGCCAGCTCACCAAGCCCTGACATCCCAGAGACCCAGTACTTC.

This clone showed up just a few times. The chain joins TRBV5-1 to TRBJ2-5; D may correspond to TRBD1 or TRBD2 (5 bases each). This CDR3 is built from 14 residues. Looked up from germline, CDR1 is SGHRS and CDR2 is YFSETQ. Trimming removed 4 bases from V and 5 bases from J, with 15 bases in between. CDR3 sequence reads: CASSPRTEGETQYF. In nucleotides, the CDR3 is TGCGCCAGCAGCCCAAGGACCGAGGGGGAGACCCAGTACTTC.

Here the CDR3 reads CAGGGSARGDSPLHF. CDR3 nucleotides: TGTGCCGGGGGGGGAAGTGCCAGGGGGGATTCACCCCTCCACTTT. This sequence joins TRBV30 and TRBJ1-6; TRBD1 agrees at 7 bases. There are 15 residues in the CDR3. V lost 8 bases and J lost 8; bases outside the gene matches: 15. CDR1 is GTSNPN, CDR2 SVGIG, per germline (reference sequence).

V usage is TRBV7-3 and J usage is TRBJ2-1, with TRBD2 as a possible D gene (7 bases). The CDR3 is 13 amino acids. The germline V and J ends were trimmed by 8 bases and 6 bases, with 14 bases remaining between them. CDR1 and CDR2 (germline): SGHTA, FQGTGA. CDR3 loop: CASGAGALNEQFF. CDR3 coding DNA: TGTGCCAGCGGGGCGGGGGCCCTCAATGAGCAGTTCTTC.

The chain has TRBV30 and TRBJ2-6; D tentatively fits TRBD1 or TRBD2 (5 bases each). This CDR3 region has 16 residues. Trimming removed 0 bases from V and 2 bases from J, with 11 bases in between. Germline CDR1 is GTSNPN and CDR2 is SVGIG (reference sequence). CDR3 nucleotide sequence: TGTGCCTGGAGTGTAAGGGGAGCCGCTGGGGCCAACGTCCTGACTTTC. It is translated as CAWSVRGAAGANVLTF.

This chain links TRBV7-2 with TRBJ2-1; 8 bases agree with TRBD1. Trimming cost V 6 bases and J 1 base; bases outside gene matches: 17. There are 19 residues in the CDR3. Germline CDR1 SGHTA, CDR2 FQGNSA. CDR3 DNA: TGTGCCAGCAGACCCATAGGACAGGGAGTGGGGGGTTCCTACAATGAGCAGTTCTTC. It specifies CASRPIGQGVGGSYNEQFF.

The V call is TRBV6-1, the J call TRBJ1-2, with TRBD1 identical over 9 bases. This CDR3 contains 15 residues. CDR1 and CDR2 (germline): MNHNS, SASEGT. With 3 bases clipped from V and 7 bases from J, the junction kept 9 bases outside the gene matches. The CDR3 sequence is CASSDRMGQGGGYTF. The CDR3 DNA sequence: TGTGCCAGCAGTGATCGTATGGGACAGGGAGGTGGCTACACCTTC.

J is TRBJ2-1 and V is TRBV5-1; D gene unclear. CDR1 is SGHRS and CDR2 is YFSETQ in the germline V gene. V was shortened by 0 bases and J by 3 bases, with 4 bases between the two germline ends. The CDR3 contains 13 residues. CDR3 residues: CASSLDNYNEQFF. CDR3 sequence (DNA): TGCGCCAGCAGCTTGGACAACTACAATGAGCAGTTCTTC.

This chain uses TRBV18 with TRBJ1-1; D is ambiguous. The CDR3 consists of 15 residues. V dropped 2 bases and J dropped 5 bases, with 15 bases sitting between them. Germline loops: CDR1 KGHSH, CDR2 LQKENI. The CDR3 nucleotides are TGTGCCAGCTCACCAACAAAGGAGGGTACTACTGAAGCTTTCTTT. Its translation is CASSPTKEGTTEAFF.

By share, this clone counts as medium-sized. For the CDR3, the DNA is TGCGCCAGCAGCTTGGACCAGGGTCACACCATATATTTT. Its protein is CASSLDQGHTIYF. The V and J genes are TRBV5-1 and TRBJ1-3; a possible D gene is TRBD1 (5 bases). Trimming stripped 0 bases from V and 8 bases from J, with 9 bases between. This CDR3 is built from 13 residues. Germline CDR1 and CDR2: SGHRS and YFSETQ.

Only one count was recorded for this clone. The genes are TRBV27 and TRBJ1-1; a possible D gene is TRBD1 (5 bases). Trimming pared 5 bases from V and 10 bases from J, leaving 17 bases between. Germline assignment: CDR1 MNHEY and CDR2 SMNVEV (reference sequence). CDR3 size: 13 residues. The CDR3: CASSGAGSGRAFF. Written as DNA, the CDR3 is TGTGCCAGCAGTGGGGCGGGGTCCGGTAGAGCTTTCTTT.

Here the CDR3 reads CASSQGTGFSGFVNTEAFF. Written as DNA, the CDR3 is TGTGCCAGCAGCCAAGGGACAGGGTTTTCGGGATTTGTGAACACTGAAGCTTTCTTT. J is TRBJ1-1 and V is TRBV14, with 8 bases aligning to TRBD1. The V gene's germline CDR1 is SGHDN and CDR2 FVKESK. The CDR3 runs to 19 residues. The V gene end was trimmed by 1 base and the J gene end by 0 bases; junction bases not matched to a gene: 13. Filled out from reference TRBV14 and TRBJ1-1, the complete variable domain reads EAGVTQFPSHSVIEKGQTVTLRCDPISGHDNLYWYRRVMGKEIKFLLHFVKESKQDESGMPNNRFLAERTGGTYSTLKVQPAELEDSGVYFCASSQGTGFSGFVNTEAFFGQGTRLTVV.

This chain joins TRBV2 and TRBJ1-1; D is ambiguous. V dropped 4 bases and J dropped 0 bases, with 9 bases sitting between them. CDR3 size: 14 residues. Germline V lookup: CDR1 SNHLY, CDR2 FYNNEI. CDR3 nucleotides: TGTGCCAGCAGTGTCGAGGGTCTGAACACTGAAGCTTTCTTT. Its translation: CASSVEGLNTEAFF.

CDR3 amino acids: CASSNVRVGETQYF. The CDR3 DNA sequence: TGTGCCAGTAGTAACGTGAGGGTGGGCGAGACCCAGTACTTC. The gene calls are TRBV19 and TRBJ2-5; a weak D match, TRBD2 (5 bases). The CDR3 runs 14 residues. Germline V gives CDR1 LNHDA, CDR2 SQIVND (reference sequence). V lost 4 bases to trimming and J lost 5 bases, with 14 bases between them.

The chain recombines TRBV24-1 with TRBJ2-1; the match to TRBD1 covers 8 bases. CDR1 and CDR2 (germline): KGHDR, SFDVKD. V lost 8 bases and J lost 8; bases outside the gene matches: 4. The CDR3 covers 12 residues. In nucleotides, the CDR3 is TGTGCCACCAAGGACAGGGTTGATGAGCAGTTCTTC. This codes for CATKDRVDEQFF.

The rearrangement uses TRBV10-3 and TRBJ2-5; 7 nucleotides align to TRBD1. Germline assignment: CDR1 ENHRY and CDR2 SYGVKD. This CDR3 region has 15 residues. V trimming: 0 bases; J trimming: 4 bases; junction bases outside the gene matches: 5. The CDR3 loop reads CAISESGGPGETQYF. The CDR3 nucleotides read TGTGCCATCAGTGAGTCAGGGGGCCCAGGAGAGACCCAGTACTTC.

The rearrangement links TRBV18 to TRBJ2-2; 9 nucleotides agree with TRBD1. Germline V lookup: CDR1 KGHSH, CDR2 LQKENI. V gave up 1 base and J gave up 4 bases; unmatched junction bases: 1. The CDR3 has 15 amino acids. CDR3 nucleotides: TGTGCCAGCTCACCACAGACAGGGGGCACCGGGGAGCTGTTTTTT. It encodes CASSPQTGGTGELFF.

V and J are TRBV9 and TRBJ2-3, with a weak D call TRBD1 (5 bases). Germline V gives CDR1 SGDLS, CDR2 YYNGEE. Trimming took 0 bases from V and 0 from J, leaving 8 bases between them. The CDR3 is 15 amino acids. The CDR3 bases are TGTGCCAGCAGCGTAGGCAGGGTGAGCACAGATACGCAGTATTTT. It yields the protein CASSVGRVSTDTQYF.

The chain is built from TRBV3-1 (or the pseudogene TRBV3-2) and TRBJ1-1, with D unresolved. V was pared by 1 base and J by 0 bases, with 9 bases between. CDR3 length equals 15 residues. Germline CDR1 LGHDT, CDR2 YNNKEL (reference sequence). For the CDR3, the DNA is TGTGCCAGCAGCCAAGGACGGATCATGAACACTGAAGCTTTCTTT. Translated: CASSQGRIMNTEAFF.

This clone has a single count. The chain employs TRBV27 and TRBJ2-7; D might be TRBD1 (6 bases). This CDR3 has 15 amino acids. Trimming removed 5 bases from V and 6 bases from J, with 20 bases in between. CDR1 MNHEY and CDR2 SMNVEV come from the germline V gene (reference sequence). The CDR3 DNA reads TGTGCCAGCAGTCCCTACGGACAGTCTTCAGGCGAGCAGTACTTC. It encodes CASSPYGQSSGEQYF.

The chain employs TRBV30 and TRBJ1-3; maybe TRBD1 (5 bases). Trimming cost V 0 bases and J 0 bases, with 15 bases left between them. CDR3 length: 17 amino acids. The V gene's germline CDR1 is GTSNPN and CDR2 SVGIG (reference sequence). The CDR3 nucleotides are TGTGCCTGGAGTGTACTTCGGGGGACCACCTCTGGAAACACCATATATTTT. Translation: CAWSVLRGTTSGNTIYF.

The gene calls are TRBV11-1 and TRBJ1-2; no definite D call. Trimming removed 5 bases at V and 0 bases at J, with 16 bases between. Germline CDR1 SGHAT, CDR2 FQDESV (reference sequence). The CDR3 has 16 amino acids. CDR3 protein: CASSAPALIANYGYTF. Here the CDR3 DNA reads TGTGCCAGCAGCGCACCCGCATTAATCGCTAACTATGGCTACACCTTC.